Listed here are 8 T cell receptor beta chains from one sample, sequenced in a study of PD-1 blockade in classical Hodgkin lymphoma. Every patient was affected by relapse after autologous stem cell transplantation, while exposure to brentuximab vedotin was not uniform. Here immunoSEQ multiplex PCR was the method, and the copy in TCRdb shows in-frame clones only, minus some. Among about 93,000 clones listed, 80% to 90% were seen once. The sequenced sample was peripheral blood mononuclear cells (PBMCs), obtained before the second cycle of nivolumab. These receptors were taken from a human donor with classical Hodgkin lymphoma.

This chain joins TRBV28 and TRBJ2-5, with D maybe TRBD2 (7 bases). Germline V CDR1 and CDR2: MDHEN, SYDVKM. Trimming shortened V by 7 bases and J by 2 bases, and 17 bases separated the two germline ends. This CDR3 is 15 amino acids long. The CDR3, as DNA: TGTGCCAGCATCCTGGGGGGGGCTGGGCAAGAGACCCAGTACTTC. Amino acid sequence: CASILGGAGQETQYF.

The chain recombines TRBV7-9 with TRBJ1-6; D remains ambiguous. This CDR3 is built from 12 residues. Germline CDR1 and CDR2: SEHNR and FQNEAQ (reference sequence). With 1 base removed from V and 13 bases from J, the gap between germline ends came to 8 bases. This chain's CDR3 is CASSLGKPPLHF. CDR3 nucleotide sequence: TGTGCCAGCAGCTTAGGAAAACCCCCCCTCCACTTT. The full variable domain, with the rest looked up from reference TRBV7-9 and TRBJ1-6, is DTGVSQNPRHKITKRGQNVTFRCDPISEHNRLYWYRQTLGQGPEFLTYFQNEAQLEKSRLLSDRFSAERPKGSFSTLEIQRTEQGDSAMYLCASSLGKPPLHFGNGTRLTVT.

The chain carries TRBV10-3 and TRBJ2-7, with 8 bases matching TRBD1. Germline V lookup: CDR1 ENHRY, CDR2 SYGVKD. The CDR3 length is 15 residues. Losses at the gene ends were 6 bases for V and 9 bases for J; bases not matched to a gene: 16. The CDR3 nucleotides are TGTGCCATCAGCCACGGGACAGGAGACACTGGGGGGCAGTACTTC. Translated: CAISHGTGDTGGQYF.

The V call is TRBV11-2, the J call TRBJ2-5; 7 bases map to TRBD1. V shed 5 bases, J shed 1 base, and the junction held 4 bases outside the gene matches. Germline V gives CDR1 SGHAT, CDR2 FQNNGV. This CDR3 region has 14 residues. The CDR3 region is CASSPGTAQETQYF. The CDR3, as DNA: TGTGCCAGCAGCCCCGGGACAGCCCAAGAGACCCAGTACTTC.

V is TRBV28 and J is TRBJ1-2, with 7 bases identical to TRBD1. Germline V gives CDR1 MDHEN, CDR2 SYDVKM. J was trimmed by 8 bases and V by 7 bases; bases with no gene match: 19. This CDR3 has 16 amino acids. The chain's CDR3 is CASISPGGWGSRGYTF. The CDR3 DNA reads as TGTGCCAGCATCTCCCCAGGGGGTTGGGGGTCAAGGGGCTACACCTTC.

The V and J genes are TRBV29-1 and TRBJ2-7, with a tentative D call TRBD2 (5 bases). V was cut by 5 bases and J by 2 bases, with 10 bases left in between. The CDR3 is 12 residues long. The germline V gene has CDR1 SQVTM and CDR2 ANQGSEA. CDR3 sequence (DNA): TGCAGCGTTTCCGGGATCGCCTACGAGCAGTACTTC. This sequence encodes CSVSGIAYEQYF.

In this sample, this clone turned up a few times. This chain connects TRBV19 to TRBJ2-1; D perhaps matches TRBD2 (5 bases). Germline assignment: CDR1 LNHDA and CDR2 SQIVND (reference sequence). The CDR3 covers 15 residues. V lost 3 bases, J lost 7 bases, and 16 bases lay in between. The CDR3 sequence: CASSILGLVANEQFF. As DNA, the CDR3 is TGTGCCAGTAGTATTTTAGGGCTAGTAGCGAATGAGCAGTTCTTC.

The rearrangement joins TRBV6-5 to TRBJ2-7; unclear D gene. V was pared by 2 bases and J by 4 bases, with 12 bases between. CDR1 is MNHEY and CDR2 is SVGAGI in the germline V gene. This CDR3 is 14 amino acids long. This chain's CDR3 is CASSYQSPMYEQYF. CDR3 sequence (DNA): TGTGCCAGCAGTTACCAAAGTCCGATGTACGAGCAGTACTTC.